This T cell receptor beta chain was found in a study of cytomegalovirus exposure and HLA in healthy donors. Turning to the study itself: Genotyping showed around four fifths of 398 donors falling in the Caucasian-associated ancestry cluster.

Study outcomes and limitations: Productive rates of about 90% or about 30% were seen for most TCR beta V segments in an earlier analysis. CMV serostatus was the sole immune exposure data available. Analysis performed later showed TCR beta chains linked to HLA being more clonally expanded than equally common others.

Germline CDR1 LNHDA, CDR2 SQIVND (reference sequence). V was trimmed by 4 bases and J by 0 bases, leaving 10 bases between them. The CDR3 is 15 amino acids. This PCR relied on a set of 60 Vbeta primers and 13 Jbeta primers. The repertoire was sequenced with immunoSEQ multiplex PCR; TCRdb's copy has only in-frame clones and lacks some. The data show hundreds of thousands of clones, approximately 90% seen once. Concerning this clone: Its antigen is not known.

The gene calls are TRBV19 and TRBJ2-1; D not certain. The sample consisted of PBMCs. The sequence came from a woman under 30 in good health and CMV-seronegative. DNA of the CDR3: TGTGCCAGTAGTAATCACTTCTCCTCCTACAATGAGCAGTTCTTC. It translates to CASSNHFSSYNEQFF.